Following are 8 T cell receptor beta chains from one sample sequenced in a study of OX40 agonist ivuxolimab in advanced cancers. Profiled with immunoSEQ multiplex PCR; TCRdb holds only in-frame clones, not every one. The table shows fewer than 15,000 clones, with about 81% occurring only once. This specimen consisted of CD4+ or CD8+ T cells sorted from blood, obtained in a trial of the OX40 agonist ivuxolimab. These receptors were obtained from an adult with an advanced solid tumor such as melanoma, head and neck, liver or kidney cancer.

This sequence joins TRBV4-3 and TRBJ2-1; TRBD1 might be the D (6 bases). This CDR3 is built from 14 residues. The germline gives CDR1 LGHNA, CDR2 YSLEER. V was pared by 3 bases and J by 7 bases, with 13 bases between. This CDR3 is CASSHNTRGNEQFF. The CDR3 DNA is TGCGCCAGCAGCCACAATACCAGGGGTAATGAGCAGTTCTTC.

The chain carries TRBV2 and TRBJ1-5; the D gene is possibly TRBD1 (6 bases). CDR1 and CDR2 from the germline V gene are SNHLY and FYNNEI. The CDR3 is made up of 20 amino acids. The V gene lost 5 bases and the J gene lost 0 bases, with 26 bases spanning the gap. DNA for the CDR3: TGTGCCAGCAGTCACCCCGGGACAACGGTTTCATCTGGTAGCAATCAGCCCCAGCATTTT. Translating gives CASSHPGTTVSSGSNQPQHF.

The V call is TRBV7-9, the J call TRBJ2-2; D is undetermined. The CDR3 runs 13 residues. The V and J ends lost 5 bases and 2 bases respectively, with 6 bases between them. The germline V gene encodes CDR1 SEHNR and CDR2 FQNEAQ (reference sequence). The CDR3 reads CASSDRNTGELFF. Here the CDR3 DNA reads TGTGCCAGCAGCGACCGAAACACCGGGGAGCTGTTTTTT. The full variable domain, rest sourced from reference TRBV7-9 and TRBJ2-2, is DTGVSQNPRHKITKRGQNVTFRCDPISEHNRLYWYRQTLGQGPEFLTYFQNEAQLEKSRLLSDRFSAERPKGSFSTLEIQRTEQGDSAMYLCASSDRNTGELFFGEGSRLTVL.

The V call is TRBV5-3, the J call TRBJ1-2; 7 bases map to TRBD1. TRBV5-3 is an open reading frame whose function is uncertain. The CDR3 has 15 residues. Unmatched junction bases numbered 14, after V lost 8 bases and J lost 4 bases. The CDR3 region has the DNA TGTGCCAGCAGCGGGGACCGGGACAGACTCTATGGCTACACCTTC. Protein product: CASSGDRDRLYGYTF.

Comment on this clone: At one end, the junction sequence differs from germline, possibly due to a read error. The genes are TRBV5-1 and TRBJ1-4, with D perhaps TRBD1 (6 bases). Germline V gene lookup returns CDR1 SGHRS and CDR2 YFSETQ. The CDR3 has 14 amino acids. The CDR3 DNA is TGCGCCAGCAGCCTGGGGACAACGAATGAAAAACTGTTTTTT. This codes for CASSLGTTNEKLFF.

This clone was detected once. The chain combines TRBV6-5 with TRBJ2-1, with 13 bases matching TRBD2. Germline assignment: CDR1 MNHEY and CDR2 SVGAGI. This CDR3 region has 15 residues. Trimming at V came to 0 bases and at J to 9 bases, leaving 2 bases not matched to a gene. The CDR3 is CASSYSTSGRAEQFF. CDR3 sequence (DNA): TGTGCCAGCAGTTACTCCACTAGCGGGAGGGCTGAGCAGTTCTTC.

This clone appeared once. The chain links TRBV27 to TRBJ2-3; 7 bases are a match to TRBD2. This CDR3 has 15 amino acids. J lost 4 bases, V lost 3 bases, and 7 bases had no gene match. CDR1 and CDR2 (germline): MNHEY, SMNVEV (reference sequence). The CDR3 spells CASSFGGRASDTQYF. CDR3 DNA sequence: TGTGCCAGCAGTTTTGGCGGGAGAGCCTCAGATACGCAGTATTTT.

A word on this clone: This is likely an artifact of a read error, given a far larger clone one base away. The same CDR3 can be traced to other DNA sequences in this sample. The chain has TRBV7-9 and TRBJ2-3; 9 bases line up with TRBD2. The J segment lost 0 bases and the V segment lost 5 bases, leaving 12 bases of the junction unmatched. The CDR3 length is 18 residues. Germline CDR1 is SEHNR and CDR2 is FQNEAQ (reference sequence). The CDR3 DNA reads TGTGCCAGCAGCCAATTGGGGCGGGGGGGGCCTAGCACAGATACGCAGTATTTT. Translating it yields CASSQLGRGGPSTDTQYF.